This T cell receptor beta chain was captured in a study of blood T cell repertoires in COVID-19. Study-level information: Acute and convalescent COVID-19 specimens originated in the United States, Italy and Spain.

The CDR3 spans 14 residues. V was clipped by 2 bases and J by 0 bases, with 6 bases between them. CDR1 SGDLS and CDR2 YYNGEE come from the germline V gene. The data were produced by immunoSEQ multiplex PCR, yet TCRdb's version contains in-frame clones alone and is incomplete. The sample has about 290,000 clones; 75% to 90% are singletons. The clonotype comes from a woman between 40 and 55 years old who had recovered from COVID-19. The sequenced material came from PBMCs or T cells enriched from blood (not recorded which). The chain couples TRBV9 to TRBJ1-5; D is unclear. Here the CDR3 DNA reads TGTGCCAGCAGCGTTAGCCATAGCAATCAGCCCCAGCATTTT. It encodes CASSVSHSNQPQHF.